This T cell receptor beta chain was sequenced for a study of OX40 agonist ivuxolimab in advanced cancers. Study context: An agonistic human IgG2 monoclonal antibody against OX40 (CD134) was given. Cancers in dose escalation were hepatocellular, melanoma, renal cell and head and neck. The study's findings and limits: Expanded clones tended on average to be more numerous among CD8+ T cells than CD4+.

Assay used: immunoSEQ multiplex PCR; TCRdb lists only in-frame clones, some missing. The table records about 55,000 clones, roughly 80% of them present only once. V lost 7 bases to trimming and J lost 5 bases; unmatched junction nucleotides: 15. The CDR3 is 17 amino acids. Germline CDR1 SGHVS, CDR2 FNYEAQ. In this sample, this clone turned up once. What it binds is not known. The sequenced sample was CD4+ or CD8+ T cells sorted from blood, obtained in a trial of the OX40 agonist ivuxolimab. This clonotype originated in an adult with an advanced solid tumor such as melanoma, head and neck, liver or kidney cancer. The V and J genes are TRBV7-6 and TRBJ2-3; 10 nucleotides match TRBD2. The CDR3 sequence is CASKKAGGQNPGDTQYF. In DNA, the CDR3 is TGTGCCAGCAAAAAAGCGGGGGGGCAGAATCCCGGAGATACGCAGTATTTT.